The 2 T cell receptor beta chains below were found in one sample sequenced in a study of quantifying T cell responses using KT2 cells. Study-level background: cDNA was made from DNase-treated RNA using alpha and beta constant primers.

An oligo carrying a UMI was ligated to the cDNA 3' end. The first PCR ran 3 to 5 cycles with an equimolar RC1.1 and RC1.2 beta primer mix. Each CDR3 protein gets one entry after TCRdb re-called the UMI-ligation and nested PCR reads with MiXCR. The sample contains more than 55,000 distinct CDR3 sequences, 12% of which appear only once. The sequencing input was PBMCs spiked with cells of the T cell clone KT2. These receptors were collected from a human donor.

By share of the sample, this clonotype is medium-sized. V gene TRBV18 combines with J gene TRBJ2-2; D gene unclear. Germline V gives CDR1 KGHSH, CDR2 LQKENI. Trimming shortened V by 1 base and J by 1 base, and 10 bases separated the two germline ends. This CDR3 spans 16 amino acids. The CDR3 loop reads CASSPLVGRNTGELFF. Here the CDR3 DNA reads TGTGCCAGCTCACCACTTGTCGGACGGAACACCGGGGAGCTGTTTTTT.

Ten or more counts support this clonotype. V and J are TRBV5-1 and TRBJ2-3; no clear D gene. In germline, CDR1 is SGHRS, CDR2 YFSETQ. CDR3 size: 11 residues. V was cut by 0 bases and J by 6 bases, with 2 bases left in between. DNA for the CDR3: TGCGCCAGCAGCTTGGAGGATACGCAGTATTTT. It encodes CASSLEDTQYF.